One and the same sample provided the 27 T cell receptor beta chains below, sequenced in a study of human T cells and chemical hapten exposure. Time point here: pre-sensitization, week 0. Treatment described: therapeutic diphenylcyclopropenone sensitization with weekly scalp DPC. TCRdb processed the RACE reads anew with MiXCR; each CDR3 protein has one entry. Of roughly 380,000 distinct CDR3 sequences in the sample, 5.1% are singletons; the top ten hold 2% to 3%. This specimen was whole blood, taken in connection with sensitization to the hapten diphenylcyclopropenone (DPC). The receptors were sampled from a woman in her 50s with alopecia areata. Some clones in this sample may be carry-over from other donors' samples.

This clonotype was counted between two and nine times. V usage is TRBV7-2 and J usage is TRBJ2-1; D is perhaps TRBD2 (6 bases). The germline CDR1 and CDR2 sequences are SGHTA and FQGNSA. This CDR3 comprises 16 residues. Trimming took off 4 bases at V and 4 bases at J, with 17 bases between the two ends. The DNA of the CDR3 is TGTGCCAGCAGCTCCCGTCTGGGCGGGGTTTACAATGAGCAGTTCTTC. Translation gives CASSSRLGGVYNEQFF.

This clonotype was detected ten times or more. Its ends do not fully match the called genes, so a read error is possible. The CDR3 is CASSLFRAGRTSGRGYEQFF. CDR3 bases: TGTGCCAGCAGCTTATTTCGGGCCGGAAGGACTAGCGGGAGGGGGTATGAGCAGTTCTTC. The V and J genes are TRBV28 and TRBJ2-1, with 15 bases fitting TRBD2. The CDR3 has 20 residues. Germline CDR1 is MDHEN and CDR2 is SYDVKM.

This clonotype occurred a few times. The V gene is TRBV12-3 or TRBV12-4, the J gene TRBJ1-6, with 7 positions matching TRBD1. CDR3 size: 15 residues. J gave up 8 bases and V 1 base, and 5 bases lay outside the gene matches. In DNA, the CDR3 is TGTGCCAGCAGTTTAGAGACAGGGCCACATTCACCCCTCCACTTT. It encodes CASSLETGPHSPLHF.

This clonotype showed up many times. The chain uses TRBV5-7 and TRBJ2-6; no definite D call. TRBV5-7 is labeled an ORF, and its function is uncertain. CDR3 length equals 18 residues. V gave up 2 bases and J gave up 3 bases, with 18 bases separating them. CDR3 nucleotide sequence: TGTGCCAGCAGCTTTAAGCGCCTCCTGATTTGTGGGGCCAACGTCCTGACTTTC. Translating gives CASSFKRLLICGANVLTF.

This clonotype was observed many times. The genes are TRBV30 and TRBJ2-3; TRBD2 is a possible D gene (6 bases). CDR3 length: 13 residues. Trimming pared 0 bases from V and 6 bases from J, leaving 10 bases between. Germline V CDR1 and CDR2: GTSNPN, SVGIG (reference sequence). CDR3 nucleotides: TGTGCCTGGAGTGTTATAGCGGCCGATACGCAGTATTTT. Its translation is CAWSVIAADTQYF.

The genes are TRBV9 and TRBJ2-7; D gene ambiguous. Germline CDR1 SGDLS, CDR2 YYNGEE. The CDR3 runs 14 residues. V lost 0 bases to trimming and J lost 2 bases, with 9 bases between them. CDR3 sequence: CASSVGTEPYEQYF. The CDR3 DNA is TGTGCCAGCAGCGTAGGAACGGAACCCTACGAGCAGTACTTC.

Many counts were recorded for this clonotype. The chain uses TRBV20-1 and TRBJ2-7; no reliable D call. This CDR3 spans 12 amino acids. Deletions cut 3 bases from V and 4 bases from J, with 10 bases between. The germline V gene has CDR1 DFQATT and CDR2 SNEGSKA (reference sequence). In nucleotides, the CDR3 is TGCAGTGCTAGTGAGAAAGAATACGAGCAGTACTTC. Translated, it gives CSASEKEYEQYF.

This clonotype was observed at least ten times. This sequence joins TRBV11-2 and TRBJ2-4; D unclear. This CDR3 is 14 amino acids long. In germline, CDR1 is SGHAT, CDR2 FQNNGV. The V gene lost 5 bases and the J gene lost 1 base, with 9 bases spanning the gap. This chain's CDR3 is CASSQTEAKNIQYF. CDR3 sequence (DNA): TGTGCCAGCAGCCAGACTGAGGCCAAAAACATTCAGTACTTC. Full variable domain (outside the CDR3, taken from reference TRBV11-2 and TRBJ2-4): EAGVAQSPRYKIIEKRQSVAFWCNPISGHATLYWYQQILGQGPKLLIQFQNNGVVDDSQLPKDRFSAERLKGVDSTLKIQPAKLEDSAVYLCASSQTEAKNIQYFGAGTRLSVL.

This clonotype appeared a few times. Written as DNA, the CDR3 is TGTGCCAGCAGCCACCAAACAGGTGTTGGAAACACCATATATTTT. Amino acids: CASSHQTGVGNTIYF. The rearrangement uses TRBV3-1 and TRBJ1-3, with TRBD1 as a possible D gene (5 bases). Trimming pared 3 bases from V and 3 bases from J, leaving 12 bases between. The germline V gene has CDR1 LGHDT and CDR2 YNNKEL (reference sequence). The CDR3 consists of 15 residues. The full variable domain, with the rest looked up from reference TRBV3-1 and TRBJ1-3, is DTAVSQTPKYLVTQMGNDKSIKCEQNLGHDTMYWYKQDSKKFLKIMFSYNNKELIINETVPNRFSPKSPDKAHLNLHINSLELGDSAVYFCASSHQTGVGNTIYFGEGSWLTVV.

This clonotype was seen at least ten times. The V call is TRBV7-2, the J call TRBJ2-3, with a tentative D call TRBD1 (6 bases). V dropped 3 bases and J dropped 4 bases, with 11 bases sitting between them. Germline values: CDR1 SGHTA, CDR2 FQGNSA. The CDR3 sequence is 14 residues long. As DNA, the CDR3 is TGTGCCAGCAGCTTCAGCAGGGGTGCAGATACGCAGTATTTT. It specifies CASSFSRGADTQYF.

This clonotype was seen ten or more times. This chain links TRBV5-1 with TRBJ1-3; D remains ambiguous. The germline V and J ends were trimmed by 0 bases and 2 bases, with 12 bases remaining between them. Germline V gives CDR1 SGHRS, CDR2 YFSETQ. The CDR3 runs to 16 residues. In DNA, the CDR3 is TGCGCCAGCAGCTTGGATCGTCCCCCGGCTGGAAACACCATATATTTT. This translates into CASSLDRPPAGNTIYF.

The chain recombines TRBV6-1 with TRBJ1-4; a weak D match, TRBD1 (6 bases). Germline lookup yields CDR1 MNHNS and CDR2 SASEGT. V was shortened by 0 bases and J by 5 bases, with 19 bases between the two germline ends. The CDR3 is made up of 18 amino acids. The CDR3 region is CASSEAGFARGTNEKLFF. In nucleotides, the CDR3 is TGTGCCAGCAGTGAAGCGGGGTTCGCCAGGGGAACCAATGAAAAACTGTTTTTT.

This clonotype was counted ten times or more. V and J are TRBV20-1 and TRBJ2-1; 10 bases fit TRBD2. V trimming: 6 bases; J trimming: 1 base; junction bases outside the gene matches: 15. Germline V gene data show CDR1 as DFQATT and CDR2 as SNEGSKA (reference sequence). CDR3 length: 18 amino acids. This CDR3 reads CSAIPGLARISSYNEQFF. DNA of the CDR3: TGCAGTGCCATTCCGGGACTAGCGAGGATTAGTTCCTACAATGAGCAGTTCTTC.

This clonotype was counted at least ten times. V is TRBV4-3 and J is TRBJ1-1; no reliable D call. The CDR3 runs 15 residues. Trimming removed 0 bases from V and 1 base from J, with 9 bases in between. Germline CDR1 is LGHNA and CDR2 is YSLEER. The DNA for the CDR3 is TGCGCCAGCAGCCAAGAGCGCGGCAGGAACACTGAAGCTTTCTTT. It specifies CASSQERGRNTEAFF.

This clonotype has a handful of counts. The V call is TRBV7-8, the J call TRBJ2-5, with 9 bases aligning to TRBD2. V lost 3 bases to trimming and J lost 0 bases; unmatched junction nucleotides: 5. The CDR3 runs to 16 residues. From germline, CDR1 is SGHVS and CDR2 FQNEAQ. For the CDR3, the DNA is TGTGCCAGCAGCTTGCCTAGCGGGGCATACCAAGAGACCCAGTACTTC. Amino acid sequence: CASSLPSGAYQETQYF.

This clonotype was seen repeatedly, ten times or more. The J gene is TRBJ1-2, the V gene TRBV5-1; D remains unclear. Germline V gene data show CDR1 as SGHRS and CDR2 as YFSETQ. The CDR3 extends over 12 amino acids. V lost 6 bases, J lost 8 bases, and 14 bases lay in between. CDR3 DNA sequence: TGCGCCAGCACCTTAGACTCGGGGGGCTACACCTTC. Translating gives CASTLDSGGYTF.

This clonotype was found many times. This rearrangement joins TRBV24-1 to TRBJ2-2, with D unclear. Per germline, CDR1 KGHDR and CDR2 SFDVKD. The CDR3 sequence is 17 residues long. V lost 3 bases, J lost 0 bases, and 13 bases lay in between. The CDR3 DNA is TGTGCCACCAGTGATCCGCGTTGGAGAACGAACACCGGGGAGCTGTTTTTT. It codes for CATSDPRWRTNTGELFF.

The chain combines TRBV9 with TRBJ2-2; weak D call: TRBD1 (5 bases). Germline CDR1 reads SGDLS; CDR2 reads YYNGEE. V lost 2 bases and J lost 2, with 10 bases in between. The CDR3 is 15 amino acids. The CDR3 nucleotides are TGTGCCAGCAGCGTGGTACAGGCTAACACCGGGGAGCTGTTTTTT. Protein sequence: CASSVVQANTGELFF.

V and J are TRBV6-1 and TRBJ2-7, with no clear D. Germline CDR1 MNHNS, CDR2 SASEGT. V dropped 8 bases and J dropped 4 bases, with 15 bases sitting between them. The CDR3 runs 13 residues. The CDR3 DNA follows: TGTGCCAGCCAAGCTCCCCTAACGTACGAGCAGTACTTC. It codes for CASQAPLTYEQYF.

This clonotype was seen at least ten times. The chain recombines TRBV6-5 with TRBJ2-5; D may match TRBD1 or TRBD2 (7 bases each). V lost 5 bases, J lost 12 bases, and 22 bases lay in between. The germline V gene encodes CDR1 MNHEY and CDR2 SVGAGI. The length of the CDR3 is 14 residues. DNA for the CDR3: TGTGCCAGCAGTCACCCAGGGGGAGGGCAGGAGGAGTACTTC. Residues: CASSHPGGGQEEYF.

This clonotype occurred many times. The chain joins TRBV10-3 to TRBJ2-3, with 11 positions matching TRBD1. Germline CDR1 and CDR2: ENHRY and SYGVKD. Trimming removed 6 bases from V and 4 bases from J; junction bases left unmatched: 3. The CDR3 has 14 residues. CDR3 nucleotide sequence: TGTGCCATCAGGGGGGACAGGGGGGCAGATACGCAGTATTTT. It specifies CAIRGDRGADTQYF.

This clonotype showed up just a few times. The J gene is TRBJ1-4, the V gene TRBV6-5, with TRBD1 as a possible D gene (5 bases). Germline V gene sequence: CDR1 MNHEY, CDR2 SVGAGI. The V end was cut by 4 bases, the J end by 0 bases, with 12 bases between. This CDR3 is built from 16 residues. CDR3 bases: TGTGCCAGCAGTTCGGACATCGGAGCAACTAATGAAAAACTGTTTTTT. It specifies CASSSDIGATNEKLFF.

The chain uses TRBV6-5 and TRBJ2-4, with D hard to call. Germline CDR1 and CDR2: MNHEY and SVGAGI. The CDR3 is 16 residues long. Between the trimmed V and J ends, which lost 4 bases and 1 base, there was a span of 14 bases. CDR3 sequence (DNA): TGTGCCAGCAGTTCTTTTACCAGTAAGGCCAAAAACATTCAGTACTTC. It codes for CASSSFTSKAKNIQYF.

CDR3 nucleotide sequence: TGTGCCAGCAGCCAAACAGGGGTTGAAGCTTTCTTT. As protein: CASSQTGVEAFF. The chain recombines TRBV14 with TRBJ1-1; 7 bases align to TRBD1. Trimming removed 2 bases from V and 7 bases from J; junction bases left unmatched: 1. Germline V gives CDR1 SGHDN, CDR2 FVKESK. This CDR3 is built from 12 residues.

V and J are TRBV20-1 and TRBJ2-7, with 8 bases matching TRBD1. The V gene's germline CDR1 is DFQATT and CDR2 SNEGSKA (reference sequence). V shed 2 bases, J shed 2 bases, and the junction held 5 bases outside the gene matches. CDR3 length: 14 residues. The CDR3 nucleotides read TGCAGTGCTAGACAGACAGGGGAGGCCTACGAGCAGTACTTC. Amino acid sequence: CSARQTGEAYEQYF.

This clonotype was recorded many times. The chain uses TRBV3-1 and TRBJ2-6, with TRBD2 identical over 11 bases. CDR3 size: 17 residues. Germline CDR1 LGHDT, CDR2 YNNKEL (reference sequence). With 7 bases clipped from V and 3 bases from J, the junction kept 8 bases outside the gene matches. The CDR3 DNA sequence: TGTGCCAGCACCATATCTAGCGGGAGGAATGGGGCCAACGTCCTGACTTTC. Amino acids: CASTISSGRNGANVLTF.

This clonotype was recorded at least ten times. The chain employs TRBV6-2 or TRBV6-3 and TRBJ1-2; D is uncertain. Germline CDR1 and CDR2: MNHEY and SVGEGT. V gave up 2 bases and J gave up 4 bases, with 20 bases separating them. This CDR3 region has 17 residues. CDR3 region: CASSYLLVDPSGYGYTF. CDR3 sequence (DNA): TGTGCCAGCAGTTACCTGCTGGTGGACCCTTCCGGCTATGGCTACACCTTC.